This T cell receptor (beta chain) was sequenced for a study of blood T cell repertoires in COVID-19. In the study overall: PBMCs, B-cell-depleted T cells, or T cells provided the cDNA or gDNA that made up the material.

The V end was cut by 2 bases, the J end by 10 bases, with 13 bases between. Germline values: CDR1 SGHRS, CDR2 YFSETQ. CDR3 length: 14 residues. Clones were read by immunoSEQ multiplex PCR, and TCRdb kept only the in-frame ones, dropping some. In the table there are hundreds of thousands of clones, 70% to 90% of which are singletons. The chain uses TRBV5-1 and TRBJ1-6, with D possibly TRBD1 on 6 matching bases. The sequenced material came from peripheral blood. The TCR sequence derives from a woman in her forties or fifties with acute or convalescent COVID-19. The CDR3, as DNA: TGCGCCAGCAGCTTCTACAGGGAGGGGTCACCCCTCCACTTT. As protein: CASSFYREGSPLHF.